Listed here are 24 T cell receptor beta chains from one sample, sequenced in a study of T cell repertoires in cytomegalovirus infection. Antigen specificity for these receptors is unknown. TCRdb called the reads again in MiXCR, with one record for every CDR3 protein. The sample has roughly 990,000 distinct CDR3 sequences; around 32% are singletons. This material consisted of cultured CD8+ T cells from PBMCs, taken from culture after CMV antigen stimulation. Receptor source: a human donor in good health (CMV status not recorded). Some clones in this sample may be carry-over from other donors' samples.

V is TRBV2 and J is TRBJ1-2; tentative D call: TRBD1 (6 bases). Germline CDR1 is SNHLY and CDR2 is FYNNEI. Trimming took off 3 bases at V and 4 bases at J, with 12 bases between the two ends. The CDR3 covers 14 residues. The DNA for the CDR3 is TGTGCCAGCAGTGACCTCAGGGGTATCTATGGCTACACCTTC. Its protein product is CASSDLRGIYGYTF.

The chain uses TRBV27 and TRBJ2-5, with TRBD1 as a possible D gene (6 bases). Per the germline V gene, CDR1 is MNHEY and CDR2 is SMNVEV (reference sequence). The CDR3 is 12 residues long. Trimming shortened V by 4 bases and J by 11 bases, and 14 bases separated the two germline ends. The CDR3 reads CASSSKGERQYF. Here the CDR3 DNA reads TGTGCCAGCAGTTCGAAGGGGGAGAGGCAGTACTTC.

This clonotype was detected many times. V and J are TRBV7-2 and TRBJ1-6, with TRBD1 identical over 7 bases. The CDR3 is 17 amino acids. Germline V gives CDR1 SGHTA, CDR2 FQGNSA. J gave up 8 bases and V 3 bases, and 13 bases lay outside the gene matches. The CDR3 DNA reads as TGTGCCAGCAGCTTTGACAGGGACGCGTATATTTATTCACCCCTCCACTTT. As protein: CASSFDRDAYIYSPLHF.

This clonotype was seen only a few times. The rearrangement uses TRBV6-1 and TRBJ2-1, with D unresolved. Germline V gene data show CDR1 as MNHNS and CDR2 as SASEGT. Trimming shortened V by 10 bases and J by 5 bases, and 3 bases separated the two germline ends. CDR3 size: 9 residues. For the CDR3, the DNA is TGTGCCATACACAATGAGCAGTTCTTC. Translated: CAIHNEQFF.

This clonotype was found many times. The chain is built from TRBV12-3 or TRBV12-4 and TRBJ1-2, with D possibly TRBD1 on 5 matching bases. The CDR3 totals 11 residues. Trimming pared 6 bases from V and 8 bases from J, leaving 10 bases between. The CDR3 sequence is CASSLGPGYTF. The CDR3 DNA is TGTGCCAGCAGCTTGGGACCCGGCTACACCTTC.

This clonotype appeared a few times. V gene TRBV7-6 combines with J gene TRBJ1-4; TRBD1 is a possible D gene (6 bases). The germline V gene encodes CDR1 SGHVS and CDR2 FNYEAQ. The CDR3 has 13 amino acids. The germline V and J ends were trimmed by 5 bases and 12 bases, with 16 bases remaining between them. CDR3 loop: CASSRDINGELFF. In DNA, the CDR3 is TGTGCCAGCAGCAGGGACATAAATGGGGAACTGTTTTTT. The entire variable domain, with the rest obtained from reference TRBV7-6 and TRBJ1-4, is as follows: GAGVSQSPRYKVTKRGQDVALRCDPISGHVSLYWYRQALGQGPEFLTYFNYEAQQDKSGLPNDRFSAERPEGSISTLTIQRTEQRDSAMYRCASSRDINGELFFGSGTQLSVL.

The rearrangement joins TRBV19 to TRBJ2-5, with TRBD2 as a possible D gene (6 bases). Trimming shortened V by 3 bases and J by 1 base, and 9 bases separated the two germline ends. The CDR3 extends over 14 amino acids. Germline V lookup: CDR1 LNHDA, CDR2 SQIVND (reference sequence). CDR3 in amino acids: CASSIRGFQETQYF. CDR3 in DNA: TGTGCCAGTAGTATCCGGGGGTTCCAAGAGACCCAGTACTTC.

This clonotype has a handful of counts. The chain links TRBV27 to TRBJ1-1; no clear D. Germline lookup yields CDR1 MNHEY and CDR2 SMNVEV (reference sequence). V lost 9 bases and J 1 base, leaving 15 bases between the germline ends. The CDR3 contains 14 residues. CDR3 amino acids: CASSITKRNTEAFF. The DNA of the CDR3 is TGTGCCAGTAGTATAACAAAAAGGAACACTGAAGCTTTCTTT.

The V call is TRBV2, the J call TRBJ2-1, with 11 bases lining up with TRBD2. The V and J ends lost 10 bases and 6 bases, in that order; junction bases with no gene match: 8. Germline V lookup: CDR1 SNHLY, CDR2 FYNNEI. The CDR3 runs 14 residues. Written as DNA, the CDR3 is TGTGCCACCTTACTAGCGGGGGTCCTCAATGAGCAGTTCTTC. Translated: CATLLAGVLNEQFF. Full variable domain (missing parts from reference TRBV2 and TRBJ2-1): EPEVTQTPSHQVTQMGQEVILRCVPISNHLYFYWYRQILGQKVEFLVSFYNNEISEKSEIFDDQFSVERPDGSNFTLKIRSTKLEDSAMYFCATLLAGVLNEQFFGPGTRLTVL.

This clonotype was counted ten times or more. The chain couples TRBV5-6 to TRBJ1-3, with D unresolved. V was shortened by 4 bases and J by 7 bases, with 15 bases between the two germline ends. The CDR3 extends over 14 amino acids. From germline, CDR1 is SGHDT and CDR2 YYEEEE. Here the CDR3 DNA reads TGTGCCAGCAGCCAGATTAGCCCAGGCAACACCATATATTTT. The encoded protein is CASSQISPGNTIYF.

This chain joins TRBV12-5 and TRBJ2-1; D remains ambiguous. V lost 2 bases and J lost 6, with 5 bases in between. Looked up from germline, CDR1 is LGHNT and CDR2 is FRNRAP. The CDR3 is made up of 12 amino acids. CDR3 nucleotides: TGTGCTAGTGGTTTGTACGGCAATGAGCAGTTCTTC. This encodes CASGLYGNEQFF.

This clonotype was seen more than once but under ten times. The rearrangement links TRBV5-4 to TRBJ1-6; D is uncertain. V shed 0 bases and J shed 8 bases, with 12 bases lying between them. The CDR3 length is 15 residues. The germline V gene encodes CDR1 SGHNT and CDR2 YYREEE (reference sequence). Written as DNA, the CDR3 is TGTGCCAGCAGCTTGGGTCCCATTTCTGATTCACCCCTCCACTTT. Translation gives CASSLGPISDSPLHF. Full variable domain (missing parts from reference TRBV5-4 and TRBJ1-6): ETGVTQSPTHLIKTRGQQVTLRCSSQSGHNTVSWYQQALGQGPQFIFQYYREEENGRGNFPPRFSGLQFPNYSSELNVNALELDDSALYLCASSLGPISDSPLHFGNGTRLTVT.

This chain connects TRBV10-1 to TRBJ2-7; TRBD1 is a possible D gene (5 bases). Between the trimmed V and J ends, which lost 2 bases and 2 bases, there was a span of 16 bases. The CDR3 contains 16 residues. Per the germline V gene, CDR1 is WNHNN and CDR2 is SYGVQD (reference sequence). Here the CDR3 reads CASSEGYGASPYEQYF. The DNA of the CDR3 is TGCGCCAGCAGTGAGGGTTATGGGGCAAGCCCCTACGAGCAGTACTTC.

The chain recombines TRBV9 with TRBJ2-2, with 8 bases fitting TRBD2. The CDR3 is made up of 16 amino acids. Trimming at V came to 5 bases and at J to 4 bases, leaving 10 bases not matched to a gene. Germline V gene data show CDR1 as SGDLS and CDR2 as YYNGEE. Here the CDR3 reads CASRSSAGDGTGELFF. The CDR3 coding sequence is TGTGCCAGCAGGTCCTCAGCGGGGGACGGCACCGGGGAGCTGTTTTTT. Variable domain in full (rest from reference TRBV9 and TRBJ2-2): DSGVTQTPKHLITATGQRVTLRCSPRSGDLSVYWYQQSLDQGLQFLIQYYNGEERAKGNILERFSAQQFPDLHSELNLSSLELGDSALYFCASRSSAGDGTGELFFGEGSRLTVL.

As for this clonotype: A much larger clone sits a single nucleotide away, making a read error possible. This chain links TRBV7-6 with TRBJ2-5; no firm D call. The CDR3 spans 15 residues. Per germline, CDR1 SGHVS and CDR2 FNYEAQ. CDR3 bases: TGTGTCAGCAGCGTAGACACTGCTCTCCAAGAGACCCAGTACTTC. This sequence encodes CVSSVDTALQETQYF.

Of note for this clonotype: A much larger clone sits a single nucleotide away, making a read error possible. V is TRBV7-2 and J is TRBJ1-1; D remains unclear. CDR3 length: 12 residues. CDR1 SGHTA and CDR2 FQGNSA come from the germline V gene. The V end lost 4 bases, the J end lost 11 bases, and 14 bases lay between the germline ends. CDR3 bases: TGTGCCAGCAGCTCACCCAGCAGCGGGGCTTTCTTT. Translated, it gives CASSSPSSGAFF.

There are many counts of this clonotype. This chain connects TRBV7-6 to TRBJ2-2; TRBD2 matches 7 bases. V shed 8 bases, J shed 5 bases, and the junction held 11 bases outside the gene matches. The CDR3 contains 15 residues. CDR1 is SGHVS and CDR2 is FNYEAQ in the germline V gene. The CDR3 here is CASARAGVGTGELFF. The CDR3 DNA reads as TGTGCCAGCGCCCGGGCGGGGGTCGGAACCGGGGAGCTGTTTTTT.

This clonotype was picked up a small number of times. J is TRBJ2-1 and V is TRBV7-9; 7 nucleotides match TRBD2. The germline CDR1 and CDR2 sequences are SEHNR and FQNEAQ (reference sequence). The CDR3 runs 16 residues. With 5 bases clipped from V and 4 bases from J, the junction kept 11 bases outside the gene matches. CDR3 region: CASSPPASGGYNEQFF. In nucleotides, the CDR3 is TGTGCCAGCAGCCCTCCCGCTAGCGGTGGATACAATGAGCAGTTCTTC.

The sample holds a few counts of this clonotype. The chain employs TRBV6-5 and TRBJ2-2; D is undetermined. The V end was cut by 6 bases, the J end by 9 bases, with 11 bases between. CDR1 is MNHEY and CDR2 is SVGAGI in the germline V gene. The length of the CDR3 is 12 residues. In DNA form, the CDR3 reads TGTGCCAGCAGCCCCGGGCCCCGGGAGCTGTTTTTT. The encoded protein is CASSPGPRELFF.

J is TRBJ1-4 and V is TRBV2; D gene ambiguous. Trimming stripped 3 bases from V and 0 bases from J, with 14 bases between. The CDR3 length is 17 residues. The germline CDR1 and CDR2 sequences are SNHLY and FYNNEI. Here the CDR3 reads CASSDGPMYATNEKLFF. CDR3 bases: TGTGCCAGCAGTGATGGACCGATGTATGCAACTAATGAAAAACTGTTTTTT.

This clonotype was detected a few times. The chain employs TRBV19 and TRBJ1-2; D unclear. The CDR3 has 13 residues. The V and J ends lost 4 bases and 3 bases respectively, with 9 bases between them. Germline V gene data show CDR1 as LNHDA and CDR2 as SQIVND (reference sequence). The DNA of the CDR3 is TGTGCCAGTAGTACGGCAAGATACTATGGCTACACCTTC. This codes for CASSTARYYGYTF.

Remarks on this clonotype: The junction shows a germline mismatch at one end, possibly a read error. The rearrangement joins TRBV27 to TRBJ1-6; no definite D call. The CDR3 loop spans 16 amino acids. Per germline, CDR1 MNHEY and CDR2 SMNVEV (reference sequence). The CDR3 spells CANSPFPAARNSPLHF. The CDR3 DNA follows: TGTGCCAACAGTCCCTTCCCGGCGGCGCGTAATTCACCCCTCCACTTT.

The rearrangement uses TRBV2 and TRBJ1-1; 9 bases fit TRBD1. V lost 1 base to trimming and J lost 6 bases; unmatched junction nucleotides: 3. CDR3 length: 14 amino acids. CDR1 SNHLY and CDR2 FYNNEI come from the germline V gene. The CDR3 loop is CASSEGNRGPEAFF. CDR3 DNA: TGTGCCAGCAGTGAAGGGAACAGGGGGCCTGAAGCTTTCTTT.

This chain uses TRBV5-1 with TRBJ1-1; D might be TRBD1 (5 bases). CDR1 and CDR2 from the germline V gene are SGHRS and YFSETQ. This CDR3 has 17 residues. V was trimmed by 0 bases and J by 3 bases, leaving 18 bases between them. In nucleotides, the CDR3 is TGCGCCAGCAGCTTGGAGGCAGCCAGTTGGGGGTACACTGAAGCTTTCTTT. This sequence encodes CASSLEAASWGYTEAFF.